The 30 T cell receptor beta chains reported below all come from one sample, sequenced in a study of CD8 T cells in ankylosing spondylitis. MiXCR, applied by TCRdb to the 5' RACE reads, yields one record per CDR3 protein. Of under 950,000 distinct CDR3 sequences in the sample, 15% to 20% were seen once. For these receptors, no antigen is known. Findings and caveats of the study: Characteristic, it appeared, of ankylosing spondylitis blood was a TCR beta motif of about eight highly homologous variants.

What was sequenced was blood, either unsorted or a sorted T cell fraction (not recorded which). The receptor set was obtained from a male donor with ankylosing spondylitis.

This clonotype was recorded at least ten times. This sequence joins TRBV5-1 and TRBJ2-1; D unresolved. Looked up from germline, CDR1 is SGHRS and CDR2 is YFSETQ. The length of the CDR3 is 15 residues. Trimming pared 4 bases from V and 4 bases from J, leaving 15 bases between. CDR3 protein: CASSPSGDLYNEQFF. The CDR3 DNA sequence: TGCGCCAGCAGCCCTTCTGGCGATCTATACAATGAGCAGTTCTTC. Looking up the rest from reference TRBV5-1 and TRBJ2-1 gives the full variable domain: KAGVTQTPRYLIKTRGQQVTLSCSPISGHRSVSWYQQTPGQGLQFLFEYFSETQRNKGNFPGRFSGRQFSNSRSEMNVSTLELGDSALYLCASSPSGDLYNEQFFGPGTRLTVL.

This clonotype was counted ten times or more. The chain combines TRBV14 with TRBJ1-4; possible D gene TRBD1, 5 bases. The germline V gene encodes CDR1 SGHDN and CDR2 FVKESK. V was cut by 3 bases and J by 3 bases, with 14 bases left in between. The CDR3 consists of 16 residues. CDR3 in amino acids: CASSQQMGGANEKLFF. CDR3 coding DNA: TGTGCCAGCAGCCAGCAGATGGGGGGTGCTAATGAAAAACTGTTTTTT. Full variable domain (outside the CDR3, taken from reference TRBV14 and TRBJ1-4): EAGVTQFPSHSVIEKGQTVTLRCDPISGHDNLYWYRRVMGKEIKFLLHFVKESKQDESGMPNNRFLAERTGGTYSTLKVQPAELEDSGVYFCASSQQMGGANEKLFFGSGTQLSVL.

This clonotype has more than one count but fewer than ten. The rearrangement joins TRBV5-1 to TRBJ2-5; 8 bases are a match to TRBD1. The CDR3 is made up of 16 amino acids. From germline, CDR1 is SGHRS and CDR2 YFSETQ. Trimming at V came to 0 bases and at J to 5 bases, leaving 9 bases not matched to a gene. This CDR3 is CASSLEIGQGGETQYF. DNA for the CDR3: TGCGCCAGCAGCTTGGAAATTGGACAGGGTGGCGAGACCCAGTACTTC.

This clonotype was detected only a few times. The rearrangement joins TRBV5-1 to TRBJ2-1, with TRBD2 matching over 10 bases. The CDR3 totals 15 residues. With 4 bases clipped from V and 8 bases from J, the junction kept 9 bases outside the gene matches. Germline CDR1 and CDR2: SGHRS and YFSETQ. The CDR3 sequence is CASSLGTSAGDEQFF. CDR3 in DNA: TGCGCCAGCAGCCTAGGGACTAGCGCGGGCGATGAGCAGTTCTTC.

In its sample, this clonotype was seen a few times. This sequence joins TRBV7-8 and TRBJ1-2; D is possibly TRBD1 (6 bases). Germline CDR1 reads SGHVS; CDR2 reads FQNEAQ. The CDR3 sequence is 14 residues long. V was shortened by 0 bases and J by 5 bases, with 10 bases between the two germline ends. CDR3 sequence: CASSLAQGPYGYTF. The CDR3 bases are TGTGCCAGCAGCTTAGCACAGGGCCCGTATGGCTACACCTTC.

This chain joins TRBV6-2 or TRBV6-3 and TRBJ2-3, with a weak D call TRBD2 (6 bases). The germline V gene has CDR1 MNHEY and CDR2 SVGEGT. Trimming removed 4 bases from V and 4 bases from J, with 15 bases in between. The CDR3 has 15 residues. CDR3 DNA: TGTGCCAGCAGTTGGGACTGGAGCAGTCCAGATACGCAGTATTTT. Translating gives CASSWDWSSPDTQYF.

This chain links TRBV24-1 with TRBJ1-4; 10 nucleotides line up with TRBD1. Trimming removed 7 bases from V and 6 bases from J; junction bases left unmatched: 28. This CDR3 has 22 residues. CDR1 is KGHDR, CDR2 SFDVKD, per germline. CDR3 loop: CATRKFSQKLSDRGKVDEKLFF. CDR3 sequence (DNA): TGTGCCACCAGAAAGTTCTCCCAAAAGTTATCGGACAGGGGGAAGGTAGATGAAAAACTGTTTTTT.

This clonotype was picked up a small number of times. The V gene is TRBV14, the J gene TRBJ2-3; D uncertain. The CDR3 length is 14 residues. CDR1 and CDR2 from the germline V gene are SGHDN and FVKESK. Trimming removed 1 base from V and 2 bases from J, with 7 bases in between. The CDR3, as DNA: TGTGCCAGCAGCCAAGGTCTACCCACAGATACGCAGTATTTT. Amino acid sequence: CASSQGLPTDTQYF.

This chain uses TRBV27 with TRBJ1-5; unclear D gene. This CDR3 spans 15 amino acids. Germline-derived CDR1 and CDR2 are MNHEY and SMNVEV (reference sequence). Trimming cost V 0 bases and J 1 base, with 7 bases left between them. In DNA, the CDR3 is TGTGCCAGCAGTTTATCGTTGGGAAGCAATCAGCCCCAGCATTTT. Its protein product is CASSLSLGSNQPQHF.

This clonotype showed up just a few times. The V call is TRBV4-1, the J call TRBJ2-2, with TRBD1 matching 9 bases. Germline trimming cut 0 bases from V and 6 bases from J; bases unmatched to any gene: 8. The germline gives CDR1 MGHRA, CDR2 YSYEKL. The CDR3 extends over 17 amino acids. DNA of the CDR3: TGCGCCAGCAGCCAAGATCTGGGGACAGGGATGGCCGGGGAGCTGTTTTTT. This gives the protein CASSQDLGTGMAGELFF.

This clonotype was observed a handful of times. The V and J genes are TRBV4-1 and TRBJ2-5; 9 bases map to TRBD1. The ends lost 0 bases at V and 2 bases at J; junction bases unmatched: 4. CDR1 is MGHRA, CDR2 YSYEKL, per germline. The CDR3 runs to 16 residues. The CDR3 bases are TGCGCCAGCAGCCAAGATTGGGACAGGGTTCAAGAGACCCAGTACTTC. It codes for CASSQDWDRVQETQYF.

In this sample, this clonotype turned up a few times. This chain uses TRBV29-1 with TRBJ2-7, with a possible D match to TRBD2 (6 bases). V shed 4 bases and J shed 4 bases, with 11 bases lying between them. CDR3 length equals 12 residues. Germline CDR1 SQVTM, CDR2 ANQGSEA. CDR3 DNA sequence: TGCAGCGTTGTAGCGGAGCTATACGAGCAGTACTTC. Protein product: CSVVAELYEQYF.

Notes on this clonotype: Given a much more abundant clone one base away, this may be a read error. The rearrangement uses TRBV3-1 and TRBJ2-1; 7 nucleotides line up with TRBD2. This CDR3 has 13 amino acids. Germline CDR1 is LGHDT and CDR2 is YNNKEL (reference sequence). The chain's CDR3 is CASSQWGGNGQFF. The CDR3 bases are TGTGCCAGCAGCCAATGGGGAGGGAATGGGCAGTTCTTC.

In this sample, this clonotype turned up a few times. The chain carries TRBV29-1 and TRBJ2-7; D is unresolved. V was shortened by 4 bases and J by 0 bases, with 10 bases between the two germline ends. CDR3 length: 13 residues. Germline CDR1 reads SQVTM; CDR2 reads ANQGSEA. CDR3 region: CSVVLSTSYEQYF. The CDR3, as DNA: TGCAGCGTTGTCCTATCAACCTCCTACGAGCAGTACTTC.

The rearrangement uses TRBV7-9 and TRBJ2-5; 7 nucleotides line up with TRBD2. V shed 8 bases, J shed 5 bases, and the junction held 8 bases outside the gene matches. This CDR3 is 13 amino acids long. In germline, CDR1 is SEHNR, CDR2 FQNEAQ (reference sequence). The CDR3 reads CASGSGHSETQYF. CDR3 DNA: TGTGCCAGCGGTAGCGGGCATAGCGAGACCCAGTACTTC. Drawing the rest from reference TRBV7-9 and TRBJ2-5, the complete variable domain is DTGVSQNPRHKITKRGQNVTFRCDPISEHNRLYWYRQTLGQGPEFLTYFQNEAQLEKSRLLSDRFSAERPKGSFSTLEIQRTEQGDSAMYLCASGSGHSETQYFGPGTRLLVL.

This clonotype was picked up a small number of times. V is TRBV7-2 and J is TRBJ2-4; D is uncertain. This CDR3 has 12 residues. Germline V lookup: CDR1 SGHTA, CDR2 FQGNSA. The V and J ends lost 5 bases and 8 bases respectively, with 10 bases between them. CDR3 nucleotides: TGTGCCAGCAGCCCGGGTCCGTACATTCAGTACTTC. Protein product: CASSPGPYIQYF.

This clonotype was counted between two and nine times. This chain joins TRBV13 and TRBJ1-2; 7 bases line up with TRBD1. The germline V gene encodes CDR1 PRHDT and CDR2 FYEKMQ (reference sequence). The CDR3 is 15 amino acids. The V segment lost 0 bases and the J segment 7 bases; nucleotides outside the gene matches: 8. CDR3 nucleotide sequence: TGTGCCAGCAGCTTAGGCGACAGGGTGGGTGGTGGCTACACCTTC. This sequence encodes CASSLGDRVGGGYTF. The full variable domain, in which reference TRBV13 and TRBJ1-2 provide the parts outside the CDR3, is AAGVIQSPRHLIKEKRETATLKCYPIPRHDTVYWYQQGPGQDPQFLISFYEKMQSDKGSIPDRFSAQQFSDYHSELNMSSLELGDSALYFCASSLGDRVGGGYTFGSGTRLTVV.

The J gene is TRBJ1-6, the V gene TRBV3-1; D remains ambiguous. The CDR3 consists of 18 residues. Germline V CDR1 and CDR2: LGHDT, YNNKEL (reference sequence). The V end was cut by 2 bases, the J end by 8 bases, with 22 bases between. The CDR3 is CASSQLTDGVTKDSPLHF. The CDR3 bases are TGTGCCAGCAGCCAATTAACGGACGGGGTAACGAAGGATTCACCCCTCCACTTT.

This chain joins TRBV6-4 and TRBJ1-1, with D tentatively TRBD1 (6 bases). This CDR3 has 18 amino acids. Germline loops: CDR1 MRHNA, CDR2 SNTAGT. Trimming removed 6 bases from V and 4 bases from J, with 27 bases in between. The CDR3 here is CASRLWTALNGGGTEAFF. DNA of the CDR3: TGTGCCAGCAGGCTATGGACAGCCCTAAATGGAGGGGGCACTGAAGCTTTCTTT.

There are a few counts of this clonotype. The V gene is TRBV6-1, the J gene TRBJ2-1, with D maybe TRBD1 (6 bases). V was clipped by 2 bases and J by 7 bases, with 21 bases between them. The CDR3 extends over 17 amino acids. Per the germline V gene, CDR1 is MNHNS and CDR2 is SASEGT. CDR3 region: CASSEILQGFVRNEQFF. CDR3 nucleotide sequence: TGTGCCAGCAGTGAAATATTGCAGGGGTTTGTGAGGAATGAGCAGTTCTTC.

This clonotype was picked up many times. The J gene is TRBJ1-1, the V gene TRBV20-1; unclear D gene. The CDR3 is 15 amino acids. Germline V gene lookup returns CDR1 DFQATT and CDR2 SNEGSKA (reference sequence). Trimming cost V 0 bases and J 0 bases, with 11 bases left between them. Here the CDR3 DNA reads TGCAGTGCTAGAGATCGACCATCAATGAACACTGAAGCTTTCTTT. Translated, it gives CSARDRPSMNTEAFF.

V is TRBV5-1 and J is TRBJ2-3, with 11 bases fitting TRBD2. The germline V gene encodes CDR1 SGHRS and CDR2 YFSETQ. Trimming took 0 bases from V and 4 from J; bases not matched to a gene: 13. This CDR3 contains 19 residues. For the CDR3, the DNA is TGCGCCAGCAGCTTGGTAACTAGCGGGAGCTTCGGTCAAGCAGATACGCAGTATTTT. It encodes CASSLVTSGSFGQADTQYF.

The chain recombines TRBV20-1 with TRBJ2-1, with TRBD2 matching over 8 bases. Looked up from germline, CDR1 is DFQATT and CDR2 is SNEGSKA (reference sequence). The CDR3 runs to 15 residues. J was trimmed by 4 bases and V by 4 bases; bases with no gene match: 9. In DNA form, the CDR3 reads TGCAGTGCTAATACCCGACTAGCGCCATACAATGAGCAGTTCTTC. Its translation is CSANTRLAPYNEQFF.

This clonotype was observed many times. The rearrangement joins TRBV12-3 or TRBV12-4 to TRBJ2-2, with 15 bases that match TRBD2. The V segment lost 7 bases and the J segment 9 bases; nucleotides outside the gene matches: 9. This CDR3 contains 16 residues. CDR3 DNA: TGTGCCAGCACCATGGGACTAGCGGGAGGTTTGAGGGAGCTGTTTTTT. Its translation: CASTMGLAGGLRELFF.

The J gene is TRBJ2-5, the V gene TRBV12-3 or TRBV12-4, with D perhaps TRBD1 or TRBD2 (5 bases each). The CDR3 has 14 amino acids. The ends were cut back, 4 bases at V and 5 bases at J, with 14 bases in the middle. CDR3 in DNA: TGTGCCAGCAGTTCAAGAACGGGGCTGGAGACCCAGTACTTC. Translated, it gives CASSSRTGLETQYF.

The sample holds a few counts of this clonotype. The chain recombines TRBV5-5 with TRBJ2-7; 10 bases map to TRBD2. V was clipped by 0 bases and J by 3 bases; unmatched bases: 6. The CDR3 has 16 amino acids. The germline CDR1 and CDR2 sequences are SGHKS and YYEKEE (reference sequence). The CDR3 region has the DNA TGTGCCAGCAGCTTGGCGCTAGCGGGAGATTTCTACGAGCAGTACTTC. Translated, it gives CASSLALAGDFYEQYF.

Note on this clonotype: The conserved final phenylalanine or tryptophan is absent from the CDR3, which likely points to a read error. CDR3 region: CSVDETGLNTEAFL. Written as DNA, the CDR3 is TGCAGCGTTGACGAGACGGGACTGAACACTGAAGCTTTCCTT. The V gene is TRBV29-1, the J gene TRBJ1-1; tentative D call: TRBD1 (5 bases). Germline CDR1 SQVTM, CDR2 ANQGSEA. Trimming stripped 3 bases from V and 0 bases from J, with 11 bases between. The CDR3 loop spans 14 amino acids.

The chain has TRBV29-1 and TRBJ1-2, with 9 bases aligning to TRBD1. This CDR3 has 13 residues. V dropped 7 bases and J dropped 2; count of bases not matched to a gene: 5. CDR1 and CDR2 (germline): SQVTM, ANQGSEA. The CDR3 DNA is TGCAGCGCTCCAACAGGGGGCAACTATGGCTACACCTTC. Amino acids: CSAPTGGNYGYTF.

CDR3 nucleotide sequence: TGCAGTGCTAGGGGGGGCAGCCTGAATTCACCCCTCCACTTT. Translated: CSARGGSLNSPLHF. The rearrangement links TRBV20-1 to TRBJ1-6; TRBD1 is a possible D gene (6 bases). Germline CDR1 DFQATT, CDR2 SNEGSKA (reference sequence). The CDR3 is 14 amino acids. V was trimmed by 3 bases and J by 7 bases, leaving 13 bases between them.

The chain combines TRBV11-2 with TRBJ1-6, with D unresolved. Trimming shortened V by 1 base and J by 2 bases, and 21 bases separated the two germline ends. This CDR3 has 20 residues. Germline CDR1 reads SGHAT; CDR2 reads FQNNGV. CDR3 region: CASSLVRLARTTTYNSPLHF. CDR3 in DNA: TGTGCCAGCAGCTTAGTTCGCTTGGCCAGGACTACGACCTATAATTCACCCCTCCACTTT.